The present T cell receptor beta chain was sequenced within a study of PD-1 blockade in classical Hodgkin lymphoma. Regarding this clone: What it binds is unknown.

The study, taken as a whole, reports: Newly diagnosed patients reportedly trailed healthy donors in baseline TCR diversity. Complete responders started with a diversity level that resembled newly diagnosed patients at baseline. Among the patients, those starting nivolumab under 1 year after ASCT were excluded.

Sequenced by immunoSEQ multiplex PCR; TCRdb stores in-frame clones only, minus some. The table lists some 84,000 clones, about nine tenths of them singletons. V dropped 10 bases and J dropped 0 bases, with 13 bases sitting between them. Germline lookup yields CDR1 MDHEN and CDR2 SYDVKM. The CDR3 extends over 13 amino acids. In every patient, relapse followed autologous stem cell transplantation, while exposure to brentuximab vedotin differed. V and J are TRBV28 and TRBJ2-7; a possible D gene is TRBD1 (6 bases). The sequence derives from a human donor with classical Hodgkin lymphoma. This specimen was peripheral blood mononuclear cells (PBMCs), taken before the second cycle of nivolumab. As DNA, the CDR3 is TGTGCCACAGAGGGGGATAGCTCCTACGAGCAGTACTTC. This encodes CATEGDSSYEQYF.